One sample yielded the 14 T cell receptor beta chains listed below, sequenced in a study of CD8 T cells in Susac syndrome (dated 2019 in TCRdb). Preparation of the library involved the immunoSEQ multiplex PCR assay. RNA was extracted using the RNeasy kit, and about 0.45 to 1 ug of the RNA was reverse transcribed with random hexamers. Clones were called with MiXCR by TCRdb after fastp trimmed the public reads at Q25, and only in-frame beta chains were retained. Each CDR3 protein appears once, grouped with its most common genes and DNA. This sample is represented by about 300,000 distinct CDR3 sequences; 70% to 90% of them were singletons. Over 0.09% of the sample is held by the ten biggest clonotypes. Sequencing input: CD8+ T cells from PBMCs. These receptors came from a human donor with multiple sclerosis.

The V gene is TRBV7-9, the J gene TRBJ2-4; D is ambiguous. Trimming stripped 6 bases from V and 2 bases from J, with 8 bases between. Germline V CDR1 and CDR2: SEHNR, FQNEAQ (reference sequence). This CDR3 region has 13 residues. As DNA, the CDR3 is TGTGCCAGCAGTGATGTAACCAAAAACATTCAGTACTTC. This gives the protein CASSDVTKNIQYF.

V is TRBV6-5 and J is TRBJ2-5; D is possibly TRBD2 (6 bases). Germline V lookup: CDR1 MNHEY, CDR2 SVGAGI. V lost 6 bases, J lost 5 bases, and 19 bases lay in between. The CDR3 is made up of 15 amino acids. The DNA for the CDR3 is TGTGCCAGCAGCCCAAGTAGCGGTGGGGGGGAGACCCAGTACTTC. Translation: CASSPSSGGGETQYF.

The rearrangement uses TRBV5-4 and TRBJ2-1; 11 bases fit TRBD2. Germline V gene data show CDR1 as SGHNT and CDR2 as YYREEE (reference sequence). The CDR3 is 17 amino acids. V shed 1 base and J 0 bases; nucleotides not matched to a gene: 3. The CDR3 DNA reads as TGTGCCAGCAGCTTGTCAACTAGCGGGAGCTCCTACAATGAGCAGTTCTTC. Translating it yields CASSLSTSGSSYNEQFF.

This sequence joins TRBV24-1 and TRBJ2-1; tentative D call: TRBD2 (5 bases). The CDR3 extends over 17 amino acids. Germline V gene sequence: CDR1 KGHDR, CDR2 SFDVKD. V dropped 4 bases and J dropped 0 bases, with 15 bases sitting between them. DNA for the CDR3: TGTGCCACCAGTGACGCCGGGATTGATCCCTCCTACAATGAGCAGTTCTTC. The encoded protein is CATSDAGIDPSYNEQFF.

The genes are TRBV12-3 or TRBV12-4 and TRBJ2-5; 9 bases fit TRBD1. The CDR3 is 15 residues long. With 3 bases clipped from V and 3 bases from J, the junction kept 5 bases outside the gene matches. The CDR3 DNA is TGTGCCAGCAGTTTGATGGGACAGGGAAAAGAGACCCAGTACTTC. Translated: CASSLMGQGKETQYF.

This clonotype came up a few times. The rearrangement joins TRBV6-1 to TRBJ1-4; 7 positions agree with TRBD1. The germline V gene has CDR1 MNHNS and CDR2 SASEGT. The trim removed 5 bases at V and 6 bases at J, leaving 6 bases unmatched. The CDR3 has 14 amino acids. This CDR3 is CASSLTGWDEKLFF. In nucleotides, the CDR3 is TGTGCCAGCAGTTTGACAGGGTGGGATGAAAAACTGTTTTTT.

This sequence joins TRBV20-1 and TRBJ2-1, with a weak D call TRBD1 (5 bases). This CDR3 region has 17 residues. Trimming stripped 1 base from V and 2 bases from J, with 18 bases between. From germline, CDR1 is DFQATT and CDR2 SNEGSKA (reference sequence). DNA for the CDR3: TGCAGTGCTAGAGGACAGCTTTCAGCGCCCCCCTACAATGAGCAGTTCTTC. It specifies CSARGQLSAPPYNEQFF.

The chain joins TRBV27 to TRBJ1-1; 7 bases map to TRBD1. CDR3 length equals 14 residues. The V segment lost 3 bases and the J segment 4 bases; nucleotides outside the gene matches: 5. CDR1 is MNHEY, CDR2 SMNVEV, per germline (reference sequence). The CDR3 spells CASSLPGGRTEAFF. The CDR3 coding sequence is TGTGCCAGCAGTTTGCCAGGGGGTCGCACTGAAGCTTTCTTT.

This chain uses TRBV14 with TRBJ2-3; 10 bases fit TRBD2. V trimming: 0 bases; J trimming: 2 bases; junction bases outside the gene matches: 2. The CDR3 has 16 amino acids. Germline CDR1 is SGHDN and CDR2 is FVKESK. Written as DNA, the CDR3 is TGTGCCAGCAGCCAAGATGGGACTAGCGACACAGATACGCAGTATTTT. Translation: CASSQDGTSDTDTQYF.

V usage is TRBV5-6 and J usage is TRBJ1-4; D gene uncertain. Germline V CDR1 and CDR2: SGHDT, YYEEEE. The CDR3 runs to 14 residues. Trimming took off 0 bases at V and 7 bases at J, with 10 bases between the two ends. DNA for the CDR3: TGTGCCAGCAGCTTGGGGTGGGAGAGTGAAAAACTGTTTTTT. It translates to CASSLGWESEKLFF. Full variable domain (rest looked up from reference TRBV5-6 and TRBJ1-4): DAGVTQSPTHLIKTRGQQVTLRCSPKSGHDTVSWYQQALGQGPQFIFQYYEEEERQRGNFPDRFSGHQFPNYSSELNVNALLLGDSALYLCASSLGWESEKLFFGSGTQLSVL.

This clonotype was observed a handful of times. The V gene is TRBV6-1, the J gene TRBJ2-7; D is unclear. The ends were cut back, 5 bases at V and 5 bases at J, with 13 bases in the middle. This CDR3 spans 13 amino acids. CDR1 and CDR2 (germline): MNHNS, SASEGT. CDR3 residues: CASSPERSDEQYF. The CDR3 DNA reads as TGTGCCAGCAGTCCCGAGAGGTCGGACGAGCAGTACTTC.

The V and J genes are TRBV12-5 and TRBJ1-2; TRBD1 matches 8 bases. The V segment lost 6 bases and the J segment 2 bases; nucleotides outside the gene matches: 8. Germline-derived CDR1 and CDR2 are LGHNT and FRNRAP. The CDR3 is made up of 15 amino acids. The CDR3 protein is CASGPRTGSNYGYTF. The CDR3 DNA reads as TGTGCTAGTGGGCCCAGGACAGGGTCGAACTATGGCTACACCTTC. Full variable domain (rest looked up from reference TRBV12-5 and TRBJ1-2): DARVTQTPRHKVTEMGQEVTMRCQPILGHNTVFWYRQTMMQGLELLAYFRNRAPLDDSGMPKDRFSAEMPDATLATLKIQPSEPRDSAVYFCASGPRTGSNYGYTFGSGTRLTVV.

This sequence joins TRBV12-3 or TRBV12-4 and TRBJ1-5; D might be TRBD1 (5 bases). The V end was cut by 5 bases, the J end by 3 bases, with 11 bases between. This CDR3 has 14 residues. The DNA of the CDR3 is TGTGCCAGCAGTCCCTCAGGGCTCAATCAGCCCCAGCATTTT. Translating it yields CASSPSGLNQPQHF.

This clonotype was recorded a few times. V usage is TRBV28 and J usage is TRBJ2-2; D gene unclear. The germline V and J ends were trimmed by 9 bases and 4 bases, with 6 bases remaining between them. The CDR3 loop spans 11 amino acids. The V gene's germline CDR1 is MDHEN and CDR2 SYDVKM. The CDR3 spells CASAGTGELFF. The CDR3 DNA follows: TGTGCCAGTGCCGGCACCGGGGAGCTGTTTTTT. Variable domain in full (rest from reference TRBV28 and TRBJ2-2): DVKVTQSSRYLVKRTGEKVFLECVQDMDHENMFWYRQDPGLGLRLIYFSYDVKMKEKGDIPEGYSVSREKKERFSLILESASTNQTSMYLCASAGTGELFFGEGSRLTVL.